The clone carrying this T cell receptor beta chain was counted many times. The target antigen is unknown. The data originate from a study of blood T cells in healthy people across ages. This CDR3 contains 14 residues. Trimming took 0 bases from V and 5 from J, leaving 9 bases between them. Germline CDR1 reads LGHDT; CDR2 reads YNNKEL (reference sequence). Broader study findings: Per-million-T-cell TCR beta diversity fell roughly linearly with age.

A second PCR, run for 7 to 11 cycles, used a sample-barcoded 5' primer plus a J-beta primer mix. TCRdb itself ran the 5' RACE reads through MiXCR, one entry per CDR3 protein. Of 600,000 to 800,000 distinct CDR3 sequences in the sample, over 40% were seen once. This sequence joins TRBV3-1 and TRBJ2-3, with a possible D match to TRBD2 (6 bases). Material for sequencing was blood. This receptor was identified in a woman aged 80 or over in good health. CDR3 region: CASSQELAGDTQYF. CDR3 nucleotides: TGTGCCAGCAGCCAAGAACTAGCAGGAGATACGCAGTATTTT.